This T cell receptor beta chain was identified in a study of T-cell reconstitution after alpha-beta-depleted transplantation in children. Trimming took off 5 bases at V and 7 bases at J, with 26 bases between the two ends. This CDR3 has 17 residues. Germline CDR1 and CDR2: SGHAT and FQNNGV. Preparation of the TCRbeta library was carried out with unique molecular identifiers. TCRdb processed the PCR reads anew with MiXCR; each CDR3 protein has one entry. The data hold 780,000 or so distinct CDR3 sequences, with around 17% observed a single time. This clonotype has just a few counts. The receptor's source is a male patient younger than 18 who had a stem cell transplant for acute lymphoblastic leukemia, so the T cells may come from the graft donor. Material: PBMCs, mostly from graft donor cells, obtained 360 days after TCRalphabeta/CD19-depleted stem cell transplant. V is TRBV11-2 and J is TRBJ2-5; weak D call: TRBD1 (5 bases). CDR3 sequence: CASSPWGDRVGHGTQYF. CDR3 bases: TGTGCCAGCAGCCCGTGGGGCGATAGGGTGGGGCACGGGACCCAGTACTTC.